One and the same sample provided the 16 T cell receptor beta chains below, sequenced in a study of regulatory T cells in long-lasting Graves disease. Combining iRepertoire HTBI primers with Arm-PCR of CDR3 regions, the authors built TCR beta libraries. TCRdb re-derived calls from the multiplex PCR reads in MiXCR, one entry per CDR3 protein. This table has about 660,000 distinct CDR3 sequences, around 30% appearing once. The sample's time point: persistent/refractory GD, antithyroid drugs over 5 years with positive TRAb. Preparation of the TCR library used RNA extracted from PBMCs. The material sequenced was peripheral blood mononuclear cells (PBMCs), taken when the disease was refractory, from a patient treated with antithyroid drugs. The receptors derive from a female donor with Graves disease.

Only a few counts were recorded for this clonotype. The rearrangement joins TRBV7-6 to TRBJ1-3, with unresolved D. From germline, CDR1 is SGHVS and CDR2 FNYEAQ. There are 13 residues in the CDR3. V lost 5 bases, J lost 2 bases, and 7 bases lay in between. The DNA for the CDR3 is TGTGCCAGCAGCCCCATTCCTGGAAACACCATATATTTT. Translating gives CASSPIPGNTIYF.

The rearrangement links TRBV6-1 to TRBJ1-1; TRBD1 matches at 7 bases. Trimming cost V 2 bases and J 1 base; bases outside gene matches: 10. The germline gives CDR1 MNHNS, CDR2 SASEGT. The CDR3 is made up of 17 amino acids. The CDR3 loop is CASSERATGLTNTEAFF. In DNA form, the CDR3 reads TGTGCCAGCAGTGAAAGGGCGACAGGGTTGACGAACACTGAAGCTTTCTTT.

CDR3 loop: CAISGMDEQYF. The CDR3 DNA reads TGTGCCATCAGTGGGATGGACGAGCAGTACTTC. The V call is TRBV10-3, the J call TRBJ2-7, with D unclear. Trimming pared 4 bases from V and 5 bases from J, leaving 6 bases between. CDR1 is ENHRY, CDR2 SYGVKD, per germline. The CDR3 extends over 11 amino acids.

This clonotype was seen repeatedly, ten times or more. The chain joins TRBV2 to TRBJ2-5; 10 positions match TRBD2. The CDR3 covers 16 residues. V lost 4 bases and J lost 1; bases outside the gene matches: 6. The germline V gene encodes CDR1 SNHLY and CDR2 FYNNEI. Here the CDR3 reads CASSGLAGGRQETQYF. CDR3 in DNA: TGTGCCAGCAGTGGTTTAGCGGGAGGCCGCCAAGAGACCCAGTACTTC.

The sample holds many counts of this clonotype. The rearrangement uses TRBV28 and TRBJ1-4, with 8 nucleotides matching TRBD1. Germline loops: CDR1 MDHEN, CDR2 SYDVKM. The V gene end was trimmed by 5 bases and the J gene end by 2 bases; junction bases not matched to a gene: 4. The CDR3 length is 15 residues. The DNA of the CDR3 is TGTGCCAGCAGTACAGGGGGATTGACTAATGAAAAACTGTTTTTT. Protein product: CASSTGGLTNEKLFF.

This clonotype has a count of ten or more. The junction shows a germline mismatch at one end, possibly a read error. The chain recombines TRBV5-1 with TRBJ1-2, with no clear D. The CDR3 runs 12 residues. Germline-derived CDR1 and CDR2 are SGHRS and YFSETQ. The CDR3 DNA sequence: TGTGCCAGCAGCTTAGACGGATATGGCTACACCTTC. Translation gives CASSLDGYGYTF.

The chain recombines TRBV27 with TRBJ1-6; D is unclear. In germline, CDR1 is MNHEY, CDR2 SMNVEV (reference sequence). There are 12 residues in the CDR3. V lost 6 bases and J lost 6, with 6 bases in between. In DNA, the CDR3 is TGTGCCAGCAGCACTTCTAATTCACCCCTCCACTTT. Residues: CASSTSNSPLHF.

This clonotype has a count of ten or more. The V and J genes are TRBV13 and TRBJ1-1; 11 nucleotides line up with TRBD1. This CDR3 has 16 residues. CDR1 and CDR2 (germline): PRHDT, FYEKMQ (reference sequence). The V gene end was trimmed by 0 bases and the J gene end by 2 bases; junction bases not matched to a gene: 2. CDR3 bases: TGTGCCAGCAGCTTAGGATGGACAGGGGGCAACACTGAAGCTTTCTTT. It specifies CASSLGWTGGNTEAFF. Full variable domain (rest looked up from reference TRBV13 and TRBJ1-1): AAGVIQSPRHLIKEKRETATLKCYPIPRHDTVYWYQQGPGQDPQFLISFYEKMQSDKGSIPDRFSAQQFSDYHSELNMSSLELGDSALYFCASSLGWTGGNTEAFFGQGTRLTVV.

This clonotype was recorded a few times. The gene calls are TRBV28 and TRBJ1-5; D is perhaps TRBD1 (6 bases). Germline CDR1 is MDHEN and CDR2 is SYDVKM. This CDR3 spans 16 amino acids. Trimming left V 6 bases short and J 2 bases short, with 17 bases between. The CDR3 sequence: CASSPGGIRGNQPQHF. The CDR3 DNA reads TGTGCCAGCAGCCCCGGGGGCATCAGGGGCAATCAGCCCCAGCATTTT. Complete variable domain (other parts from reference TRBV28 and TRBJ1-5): DVKVTQSSRYLVKRTGEKVFLECVQDMDHENMFWYRQDPGLGLRLIYFSYDVKMKEKGDIPEGYSVSREKKERFSLILESASTNQTSMYLCASSPGGIRGNQPQHFGDGTRLSIL.

In DNA, the CDR3 is TGTGCCAGCAGCTTGGGAGAAACAGGGCCCCGCTCTGGAAACACCATATATTTT. Translation: CASSLGETGPRSGNTIYF. The rearrangement joins TRBV5-6 to TRBJ1-3, with D perhaps TRBD1 (6 bases). CDR3 size: 18 residues. V was clipped by 0 bases and J by 0 bases, with 16 bases between them. Germline assignment: CDR1 SGHDT and CDR2 YYEEEE.

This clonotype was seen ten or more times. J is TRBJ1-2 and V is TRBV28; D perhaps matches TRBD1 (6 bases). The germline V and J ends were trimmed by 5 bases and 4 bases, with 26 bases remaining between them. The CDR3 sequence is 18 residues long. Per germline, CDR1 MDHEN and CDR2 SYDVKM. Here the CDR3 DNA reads TGTGCCAGCAGTCCGGAGCGGGGGGCGAGGGTTTTGTTCTATGGCTACACCTTC. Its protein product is CASSPERGARVLFYGYTF.

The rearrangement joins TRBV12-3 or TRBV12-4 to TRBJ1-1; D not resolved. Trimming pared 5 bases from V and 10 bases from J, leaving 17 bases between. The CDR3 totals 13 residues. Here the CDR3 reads CASSHRLPPGAFF. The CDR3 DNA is TGTGCCAGCAGTCACCGACTTCCTCCTGGAGCTTTCTTT.

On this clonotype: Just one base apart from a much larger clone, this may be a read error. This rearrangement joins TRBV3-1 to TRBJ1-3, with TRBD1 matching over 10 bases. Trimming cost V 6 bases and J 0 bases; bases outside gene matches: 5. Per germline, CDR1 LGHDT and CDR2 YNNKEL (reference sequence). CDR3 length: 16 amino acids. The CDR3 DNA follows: TGTGCCAGCAGTCCGGACAGGGGGTTCTCTGGAAACACCATATATTTT. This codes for CASSPDRGFSGNTIYF.

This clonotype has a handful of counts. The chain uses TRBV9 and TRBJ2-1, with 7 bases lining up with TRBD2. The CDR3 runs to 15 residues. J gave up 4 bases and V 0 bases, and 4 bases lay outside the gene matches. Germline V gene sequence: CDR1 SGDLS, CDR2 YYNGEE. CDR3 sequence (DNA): TGTGCCAGCAGCGTAGACCCAGCGGGGTACAATGAGCAGTTCTTC. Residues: CASSVDPAGYNEQFF. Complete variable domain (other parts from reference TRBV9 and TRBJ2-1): DSGVTQTPKHLITATGQRVTLRCSPRSGDLSVYWYQQSLDQGLQFLIQYYNGEERAKGNILERFSAQQFPDLHSELNLSSLELGDSALYFCASSVDPAGYNEQFFGPGTRLTVL.

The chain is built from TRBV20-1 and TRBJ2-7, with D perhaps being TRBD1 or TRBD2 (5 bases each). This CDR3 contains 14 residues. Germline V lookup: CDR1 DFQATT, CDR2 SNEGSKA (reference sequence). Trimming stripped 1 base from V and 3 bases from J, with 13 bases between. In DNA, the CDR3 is TGCAGTGCTAGAGGGACACGGGAAATCTACGAGCAGTACTTC. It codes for CSARGTREIYEQYF.

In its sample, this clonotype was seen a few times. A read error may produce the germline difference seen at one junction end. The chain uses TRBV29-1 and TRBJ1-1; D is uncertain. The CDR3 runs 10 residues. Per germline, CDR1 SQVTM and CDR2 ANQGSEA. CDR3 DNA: TGCAGCGGTGAAAACACTGAAGCTTTCTTT. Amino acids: CSGENTEAFF.